The rows below give T cell receptor beta chains drawn from one sample of a study of technical replicates of blood from a handful of donors. The table came from immunoSEQ multiplex PCR; TCRdb's copy has only in-frame clones and leaves some out. Of around 100,000 clones in the sample, roughly 95% are singletons; the top ten hold around 0.33%. Sequences were obtained from T cells isolated from PBMCs. Receptors originate from a human donor in good health. The CDR3 runs from the conserved cysteine through the conserved F or W. Fields, in order: clone size, D gene, J gene, V gene, CDR3 protein, CDR3 DNA. The D gene is left open where the match is weak. Some rows mark clone size as missing; the rest say once, few, many or name a class of expanded clone.

abundance: .; d_gene: .; j_gene: TRBJ2-1; v_gene: TRBV2; CDR3aa: CASSHSYNEQFF; CDR3nt: TGTGCCAGCAGCCACTCCTACAATGAGCAGTTCTTC
abundance: .; d_gene: .; j_gene: TRBJ2-7; v_gene: TRBV6-1; CDR3aa: CASRRDNSYEQYF; CDR3nt: TGTGCCAGCAGGAGGGACAATTCCTACGAGCAGTACTTC
abundance: .; d_gene: .; j_gene: TRBJ2-7; v_gene: TRBV6-6; CDR3aa: CASSYSPLYEQYF; CDR3nt: TGTGCCAGCAGTTACTCCCCCCTCTACGAGCAGTACTTC
abundance: .; d_gene: TRBD2; j_gene: TRBJ2-1; v_gene: TRBV27; CDR3aa: CASSLASGSYNEQFF; CDR3nt: TGTGCCAGCAGTTTAGCTAGCGGGAGCTACAATGAGCAGTTCTTC
abundance: .; d_gene: TRBD1; j_gene: TRBJ2-7; v_gene: TRBV14; CDR3aa: CASSPRDRAMQYF; CDR3nt: TGTGCCAGCAGCCCTCGAGACAGGGCTATGCAGTACTTC
abundance: .; d_gene: TRBD1; j_gene: TRBJ2-3; v_gene: TRBV7-9; CDR3aa: CASSLGDAGQGPDTQYF; CDR3nt: TGTGCCAGCAGCTTAGGGGACGCGGGACAGGGACCAGATACGCAGTATTTT
abundance: .; d_gene: TRBD2; j_gene: TRBJ2-1; v_gene: TRBV6-1; CDR3aa: CASSAKTSGSYNEQFF; CDR3nt: TGTGCCAGCAGTGCGAAGACTAGCGGGTCCTACAATGAGCAGTTCTTC
abundance: .; d_gene: .; j_gene: TRBJ2-3; v_gene: TRBV15; CDR3aa: CATSRGVTSTDTQYF; CDR3nt: TGTGCCACCAGCAGAGGAGTCACTAGCACAGATACGCAGTATTTT
abundance: .; d_gene: .; j_gene: TRBJ1-5; v_gene: TRBV19; CDR3aa: CASSISRGNQPQHF; CDR3nt: TGTGCCAGTAGTATTAGCCGGGGCAATCAGCCCCAGCATTTT
abundance: .; d_gene: TRBD1; j_gene: TRBJ1-1; v_gene: TRBV19; CDR3aa: CAIGQGGSTEAFF; CDR3nt: TGTGCCATAGGACAGGGAGGTAGCACTGAAGCTTTCTTT
abundance: few; d_gene: .; j_gene: TRBJ1-1; v_gene: TRBV4-1; CDR3aa: CASSHQLTTEAFF; CDR3nt: TGCGCCAGCAGCCATCAACTCACCACTGAAGCTTTCTTT
abundance: .; d_gene: TRBD1; j_gene: TRBJ1-1; v_gene: TRBV29-1; CDR3aa: CSVLSRDRTPNTEAFF; CDR3nt: TGCAGCGTCCTCAGCCGGGACAGGACACCGAACACTGAAGCTTTCTTT
abundance: .; d_gene: .; j_gene: TRBJ1-1; v_gene: TRBV2; CDR3aa: CASSGTEAFF; CDR3nt: TGTGCCAGCAGCGGCACTGAAGCTTTCTTT
abundance: .; d_gene: .; j_gene: TRBJ2-3; v_gene: TRBV6-5; CDR3aa: CASSYPDSSNTQYF; CDR3nt: TGTGCCAGCAGTTACCCTGACAGTTCAAATACGCAGTATTTT
abundance: .; d_gene: TRBD1; j_gene: TRBJ1-1; v_gene: TRBV6-1; CDR3aa: CASRTGIGAFF; CDR3nt: TGTGCCAGCAGGACAGGGATTGGCGCTTTCTTT
abundance: .; d_gene: TRBD1; j_gene: TRBJ2-3; v_gene: TRBV7-2; CDR3aa: CASSSGQGIDTQYF; CDR3nt: TGTGCCAGCAGTAGCGGACAGGGAATAGATACGCAGTATTTT
abundance: .; d_gene: .; j_gene: TRBJ2-3; v_gene: TRBV7-9; CDR3aa: CASSPVRGEVGTDTQYF; CDR3nt: TGTGCCAGCAGCCCGGTGAGAGGGGAGGTCGGAACAGATACGCAGTATTTT
abundance: few; d_gene: .; j_gene: TRBJ1-2; v_gene: TRBV2; CDR3aa: CASSVTLAGGYTF; CDR3nt: TGTGCCAGCAGTGTGACTTTGGCCGGAGGCTACACCTTC
abundance: .; d_gene: TRBD2; j_gene: TRBJ2-5; v_gene: TRBV11-3; CDR3aa: CASSPGLARETQYF; CDR3nt: TGTGCCAGCAGCCCCGGACTAGCGAGAGAGACCCAGTACTTC
abundance: .; d_gene: .; j_gene: TRBJ2-7; v_gene: TRBV5-1; CDR3aa: CASSWAGFEQYF; CDR3nt: TGCGCCAGCAGCTGGGCAGGGTTCGAGCAGTACTTC
abundance: .; d_gene: .; j_gene: TRBJ2-7; v_gene: TRBV4-2; CDR3aa: CASSLRQAYEQYF; CDR3nt: TGTGCCAGCAGCCTACGACAAGCCTACGAGCAGTACTTC
abundance: .; d_gene: .; j_gene: TRBJ1-5; v_gene: TRBV4-3; CDR3aa: CASSQDTGLSSQHF; CDR3nt: TGCGCCAGCAGCCAAGATACAGGGCTGAGTTCCCAGCATTTT
abundance: .; d_gene: TRBD1; j_gene: TRBJ2-2; v_gene: TRBV29-1; CDR3aa: CSVEDQAGGKNGELFF; CDR3nt: TGCAGCGTTGAAGATCAGGCAGGGGGCAAAAACGGGGAGCTGTTTTTT
abundance: .; d_gene: .; j_gene: TRBJ2-2; v_gene: TRBV10-1; CDR3aa: CASSKTGSGELFF; CDR3nt: TGCGCCAGCAGTAAGACAGGCAGCGGGGAGCTGTTTTTT
abundance: .; d_gene: TRBD1; j_gene: TRBJ2-7; v_gene: TRBV5-6; CDR3aa: CASSLGQGRGEQYF; CDR3nt: TGTGCCAGCAGCTTAGGACAGGGCAGGGGCGAGCAGTACTTC
abundance: .; d_gene: .; j_gene: TRBJ1-1; v_gene: TRBV6-5; CDR3aa: CASSSNLNTEAFF; CDR3nt: TGTGCCAGCAGTTCCAACTTGAACACTGAAGCTTTCTTT
abundance: once; d_gene: TRBD2; j_gene: TRBJ2-3; v_gene: TRBV9; CDR3aa: CASSVEWRGRDTQYF; CDR3nt: TGTGCCAGCAGCGTAGAATGGCGGGGGAGAGATACGCAGTATTTT
abundance: .; d_gene: .; j_gene: TRBJ2-7; v_gene: TRBV7-9; CDR3aa: CASSPPRYYEQYF; CDR3nt: TGTGCCAGCAGCCCCCCTAGGTATTACGAGCAGTACTTC
abundance: .; d_gene: TRBD1; j_gene: TRBJ2-7; v_gene: TRBV30; CDR3aa: CAWSADRGVYEQYF; CDR3nt: TGTGCCTGGAGTGCGGACAGGGGGGTTTACGAGCAGTACTTC
abundance: .; d_gene: .; j_gene: TRBJ2-2; v_gene: TRBV4-1; CDR3aa: CASSQGTNTGELFF; CDR3nt: TGCGCCAGCAGCCAAGGGACTAACACCGGGGAGCTGTTTTTT
abundance: .; d_gene: .; j_gene: TRBJ1-5; v_gene: TRBV27; CDR3aa: CASSLSWGDQPQHF; CDR3nt: TGTGCCAGCAGTTTATCGTGGGGGGATCAGCCCCAGCATTTT
abundance: once; d_gene: .; j_gene: TRBJ1-1; v_gene: TRBV15; CDR3aa: CATSIRERSEAFF; CDR3nt: TGTGCCACCAGCATCAGGGAACGTAGTGAAGCTTTCTTT
abundance: .; d_gene: .; j_gene: TRBJ2-5; v_gene: TRBV20-1; CDR3aa: CSASREETQYF; CDR3nt: TGCAGTGCTAGTAGGGAGGAGACCCAGTACTTC
abundance: .; d_gene: .; j_gene: TRBJ1-1; v_gene: TRBV5-1; CDR3aa: CASSEAIRRHTEAFF; CDR3nt: TGCGCCAGCAGCGAGGCCATCCGGCGGCACACTGAAGCTTTCTTT
abundance: .; d_gene: .; j_gene: TRBJ1-5; v_gene: TRBV29-1; CDR3aa: CSVGPTGSNQPQHF; CDR3nt: TGCAGCGTTGGCCCAACAGGGAGCAATCAGCCCCAGCATTTT
abundance: .; d_gene: TRBD1; j_gene: TRBJ1-1; v_gene: TRBV6-1; CDR3aa: CASRQDREVTEAFF; CDR3nt: TGTGCCAGCAGACAGGACAGGGAGGTCACTGAAGCTTTCTTT
abundance: .; d_gene: .; j_gene: TRBJ2-5; v_gene: TRBV5-1; CDR3aa: CASTRGWTETQYF; CDR3nt: TGCGCCAGCACCCGGGGGTGGACAGAGACCCAGTACTTC
abundance: .; d_gene: TRBD1; j_gene: TRBJ2-7; v_gene: TRBV5-4; CDR3aa: CASSLYRGLEQYF; CDR3nt: TGTGCCAGCAGCTTGTACAGGGGGCTCGAGCAGTACTTC
abundance: .; d_gene: .; j_gene: TRBJ2-5; v_gene: TRBV29-1; CDR3aa: CSVTGRGKETQYF; CDR3nt: TGCAGCGTTACAGGCCGTGGCAAGGAGACCCAGTACTTC
abundance: .; d_gene: TRBD2; j_gene: TRBJ2-1; v_gene: TRBV4-3; CDR3aa: CASSQGLPSGRSSYNEQFF; CDR3nt: TGCGCCAGCAGCCAAGGCCTTCCTAGCGGGCGTAGCTCCTACAATGAGCAGTTCTTC
abundance: .; d_gene: .; j_gene: TRBJ2-1; v_gene: TRBV27; CDR3aa: CASSSEVLAFHAGLNEQFF; CDR3nt: TGTGCCAGCAGTTCTGAAGTTCTAGCGTTCCACGCGGGTCTCAATGAGCAGTTCTTC
abundance: .; d_gene: .; j_gene: TRBJ2-7; v_gene: TRBV30; CDR3aa: CAWKTRGIPYEQYF; CDR3nt: TGTGCCTGGAAAACCCGAGGGATCCCCTACGAGCAGTACTTC
abundance: .; d_gene: .; j_gene: TRBJ2-7; v_gene: TRBV28; CDR3aa: CASSLPQGYEQYF; CDR3nt: TGTGCCAGCAGTTTGCCCCAGGGGTACGAGCAGTACTTC
abundance: .; d_gene: .; j_gene: TRBJ2-7; v_gene: TRBV11-2; CDR3aa: CASSQDGQYIISYEQYF; CDR3nt: TGTGCCAGCAGCCAAGACGGACAGTATATCATATCCTACGAGCAGTACTTC
abundance: once; d_gene: .; j_gene: TRBJ2-3; v_gene: TRBV11-2; CDR3aa: CASSLAGAVSTDTQYF; CDR3nt: TGTGCCAGCAGCTTAGCCGGAGCGGTGAGCACAGATACGCAGTATTTT
abundance: .; d_gene: TRBD1; j_gene: TRBJ2-2; v_gene: TRBV28; CDR3aa: CASSSYWDSNTGELFF; CDR3nt: TGTGCCAGCAGTTCATATTGGGACAGTAACACCGGGGAGCTGTTTTTT
abundance: .; d_gene: .; j_gene: TRBJ2-1; v_gene: TRBV29-1; CDR3aa: CSALSGMQFF; CDR3nt: TGCAGCGCCCTCAGCGGAATGCAGTTCTTC
abundance: .; d_gene: .; j_gene: TRBJ1-2; v_gene: TRBV7-3; CDR3aa: CASSTHGGEVKGYTF; CDR3nt: TGTGCCAGCAGCACGCACGGGGGGGAAGTGAAGGGCTACACCTTC
abundance: .; d_gene: TRBD1; j_gene: TRBJ2-7; v_gene: TRBV7-9; CDR3aa: CASSSRDRASYEQYF; CDR3nt: TGTGCCAGCAGCTCCCGGGACAGGGCTTCCTACGAGCAGTACTTC
abundance: .; d_gene: TRBD1; j_gene: TRBJ1-1; v_gene: TRBV19; CDR3aa: CASSLIQGRDAFF; CDR3nt: TGTGCCAGTAGTTTAATACAGGGGCGGGATGCTTTCTTT
abundance: .; d_gene: TRBD1; j_gene: TRBJ2-7; v_gene: TRBV15; CDR3aa: CATSRVGAGGLYEQYF; CDR3nt: TGTGCCACCAGCAGAGTAGGGGCAGGGGGCTTATACGAGCAGTACTTC
abundance: .; d_gene: TRBD1; j_gene: TRBJ1-4; v_gene: TRBV30; CDR3aa: CAWTQGGSEKLFF; CDR3nt: TGTGCCTGGACCCAAGGGGGCAGTGAAAAACTGTTTTTT
abundance: once; d_gene: TRBD1; j_gene: TRBJ1-2; v_gene: TRBV30; CDR3aa: CARRTGGGYTF; CDR3nt: TGTGCCCGTCGGACAGGGGGCGGCTACACCTTC
abundance: .; d_gene: TRBD1; j_gene: TRBJ2-7; v_gene: TRBV7-9; CDR3aa: CASSRTGLYEQYF; CDR3nt: TGTGCCAGCAGCCGGACAGGACTTTACGAGCAGTACTTC
abundance: .; d_gene: .; j_gene: TRBJ2-1; v_gene: TRBV10-2; CDR3aa: CASYSYNEQFF; CDR3nt: TGCGCCAGCTATAGTTACAATGAGCAGTTCTTC
abundance: .; d_gene: .; j_gene: TRBJ1-2; v_gene: TRBV7-2; CDR3aa: CASSITDRFYGYTF; CDR3nt: TGTGCCAGCAGCATAACAGACCGGTTCTATGGCTACACCTTC